Listed below are T cell receptor beta chains from one sample, sequenced in a study of early stage breast cancer tumors. Assay used: immunoSEQ multiplex PCR; TCRdb lists only in-frame clones, some missing. The sample has some 32,000 clones, 60% to 80% seen once. The sample consisted of breast tumor tissue. These TCRs come from a person in their twenties or thirties with breast cancer. The conserved cysteine and the conserved F or W are not part of the CDR3 here. The D gene is left open where the match is weak.

TRBJ2-3,TRBV5-4,-,AFTPLGITDTQY
TRBJ2-3,TRBV7-2,TRBD2,ASSLRTSGTSDTQY
TRBJ2-5,TRBV7-6,TRBD2,ASSLGGLAGKETQY
TRBJ2-5,TRBV7-9,-,ASSPQGGTQY
TRBJ1-2,TRBV11-2,-,ASSSGTHYGYT
TRBJ2-2,TRBV19,-,ASSIRASNTGELF
TRBJ1-3,TRBV7-2,-,ASSGKSSGNTIY
TRBJ1-2,TRBV25-1,TRBD1,ASSDLGQGDFYGYT
TRBJ1-2,TRBV5-1,-,ASSFTGGNGYT
TRBJ2-5,TRBV6-5,TRBD2,ASSRTSRETQY